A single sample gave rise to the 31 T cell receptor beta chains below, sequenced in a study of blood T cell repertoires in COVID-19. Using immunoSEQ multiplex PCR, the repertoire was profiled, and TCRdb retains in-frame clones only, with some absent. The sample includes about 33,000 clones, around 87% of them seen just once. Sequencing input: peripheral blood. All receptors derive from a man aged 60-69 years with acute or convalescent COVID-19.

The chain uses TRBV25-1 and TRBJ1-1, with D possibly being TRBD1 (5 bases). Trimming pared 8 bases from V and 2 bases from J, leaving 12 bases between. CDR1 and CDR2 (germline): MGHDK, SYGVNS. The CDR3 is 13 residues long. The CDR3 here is CASAGHPNTEAFF. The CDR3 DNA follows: TGTGCCAGCGCTGGACACCCTAACACTGAAGCTTTCTTT.

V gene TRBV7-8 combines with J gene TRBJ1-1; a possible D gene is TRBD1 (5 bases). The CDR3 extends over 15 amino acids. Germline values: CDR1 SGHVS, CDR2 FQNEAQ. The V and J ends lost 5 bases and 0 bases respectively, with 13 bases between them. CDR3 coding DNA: TGTGCCAGCAGCCCAGGTGGGGCCGTGAACACTGAAGCTTTCTTT. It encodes CASSPGGAVNTEAFF.

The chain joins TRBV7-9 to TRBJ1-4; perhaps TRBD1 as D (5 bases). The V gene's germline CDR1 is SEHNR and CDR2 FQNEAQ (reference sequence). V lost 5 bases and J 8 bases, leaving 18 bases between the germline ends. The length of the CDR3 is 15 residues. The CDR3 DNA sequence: TGTGCCAGCAGCATCCTCGGGGGACCTGCAGAAAAACTGTTTTTT. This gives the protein CASSILGGPAEKLFF.

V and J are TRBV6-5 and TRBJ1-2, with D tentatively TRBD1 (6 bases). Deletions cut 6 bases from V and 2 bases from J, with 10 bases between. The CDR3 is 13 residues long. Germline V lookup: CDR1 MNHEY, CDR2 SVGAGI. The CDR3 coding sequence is TGTGCCAGCAGGGACAGTAACAACTATGGCTACACCTTC. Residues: CASRDSNNYGYTF.

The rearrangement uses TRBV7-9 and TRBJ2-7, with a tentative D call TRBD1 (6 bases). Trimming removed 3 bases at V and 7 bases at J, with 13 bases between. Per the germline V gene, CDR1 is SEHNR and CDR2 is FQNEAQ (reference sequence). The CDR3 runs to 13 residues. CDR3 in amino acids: CASSFAGVEEQYV. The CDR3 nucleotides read TGTGCCAGCAGCTTTGCAGGGGTTGAAGAGCAGTACGTC.

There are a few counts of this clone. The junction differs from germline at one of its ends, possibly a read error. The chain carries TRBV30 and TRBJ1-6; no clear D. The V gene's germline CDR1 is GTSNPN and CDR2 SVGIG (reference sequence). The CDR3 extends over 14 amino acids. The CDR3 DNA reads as TGTGCCGGGAGGTTTACGGGGTTCCACTCACCCCTCCACTTT. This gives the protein CAGRFTGFHSPLHF.

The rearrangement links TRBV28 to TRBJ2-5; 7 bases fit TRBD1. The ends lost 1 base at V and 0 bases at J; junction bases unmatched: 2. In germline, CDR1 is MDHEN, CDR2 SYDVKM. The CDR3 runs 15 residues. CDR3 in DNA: TGTGCCAGCAGTTTATACAGGGGCTACCAAGAGACCCAGTACTTC. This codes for CASSLYRGYQETQYF.

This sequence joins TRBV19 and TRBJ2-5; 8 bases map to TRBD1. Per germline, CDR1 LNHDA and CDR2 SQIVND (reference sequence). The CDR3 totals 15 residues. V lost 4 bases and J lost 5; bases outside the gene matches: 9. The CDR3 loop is CASSNRTGSGETQYF. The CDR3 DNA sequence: TGTGCCAGTAGTAACCGGACAGGGAGTGGGGAGACCCAGTACTTC. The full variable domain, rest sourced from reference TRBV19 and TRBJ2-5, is DGGITQSPKYLFRKEGQNVTLSCEQNLNHDAMYWYRQDPGQGLRLIYYSQIVNDFQKGDIAEGYSVSREKKESFPLTVTSAQKNPTAFYLCASSNRTGSGETQYFGPGTRLLVL.

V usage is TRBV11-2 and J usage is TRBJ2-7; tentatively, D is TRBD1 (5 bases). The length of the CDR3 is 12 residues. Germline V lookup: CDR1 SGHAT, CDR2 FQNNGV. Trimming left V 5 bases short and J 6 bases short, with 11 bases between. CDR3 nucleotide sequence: TGTGCCAGCAGCCCAGGGCATTTCGAGCAGTACTTC. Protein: CASSPGHFEQYF.

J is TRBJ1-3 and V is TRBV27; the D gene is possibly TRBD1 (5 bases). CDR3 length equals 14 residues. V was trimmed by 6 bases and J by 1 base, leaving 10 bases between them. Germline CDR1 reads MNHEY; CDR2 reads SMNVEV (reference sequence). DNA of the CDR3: TGTGCCAGCAGGCAACAGGAATCTGGAAACACCATATATTTT. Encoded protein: CASRQQESGNTIYF.

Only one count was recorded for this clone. The CDR3 DNA sequence: TGCGCCAGCAGTCAAAGTGGAGGGGCGCGAGGGAACTATGGCTACACCTTC. Its protein product is CASSQSGGARGNYGYTF. The chain employs TRBV23-1 and TRBJ1-2; perhaps TRBD1 as D (5 bases). TRBV23-1 is known as an ORF, though its function is uncertain. This CDR3 comprises 17 residues. Trimming cost V 2 bases and J 2 bases, with 18 bases left between them.

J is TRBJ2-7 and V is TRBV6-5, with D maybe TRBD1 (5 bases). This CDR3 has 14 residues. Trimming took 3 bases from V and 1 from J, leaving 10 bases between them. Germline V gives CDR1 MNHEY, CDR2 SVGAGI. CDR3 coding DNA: TGTGCCAGCAGTTATACAACAGGTTCCTACGAGCAGTACTTC. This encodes CASSYTTGSYEQYF.

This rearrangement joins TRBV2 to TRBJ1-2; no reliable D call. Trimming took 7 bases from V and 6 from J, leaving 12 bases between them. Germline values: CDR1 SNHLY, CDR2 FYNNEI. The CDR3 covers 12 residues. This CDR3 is CASNIGSDGYTF. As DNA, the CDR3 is TGTGCCAGCAACATAGGGAGTGATGGCTACACCTTC. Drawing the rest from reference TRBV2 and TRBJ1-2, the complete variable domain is EPEVTQTPSHQVTQMGQEVILRCVPISNHLYFYWYRQILGQKVEFLVSFYNNEISEKSEIFDDQFSVERPDGSNFTLKIRSTKLEDSAMYFCASNIGSDGYTFGSGTRLTVV.

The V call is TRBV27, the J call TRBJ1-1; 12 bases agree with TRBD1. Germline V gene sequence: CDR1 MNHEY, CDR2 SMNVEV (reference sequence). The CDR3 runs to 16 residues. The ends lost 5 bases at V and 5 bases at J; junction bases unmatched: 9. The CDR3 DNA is TGTGCCAGCAGTAAAGGAGGGACAGGGGGCGGAACTGAAGCTTTCTTT. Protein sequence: CASSKGGTGGGTEAFF.

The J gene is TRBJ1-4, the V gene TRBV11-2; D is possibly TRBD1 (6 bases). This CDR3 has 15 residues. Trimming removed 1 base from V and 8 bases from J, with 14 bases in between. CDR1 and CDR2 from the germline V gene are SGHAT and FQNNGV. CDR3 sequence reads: CASSLVGGAEEKLFF. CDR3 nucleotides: TGTGCCAGCAGCTTAGTCGGGGGGGCTGAGGAAAAACTGTTTTTT.

The CDR3 loop is CASSFVGLALQYV. The CDR3 coding sequence is TGTGCCAGCAGCTTTGTGGGACTAGCTTTGCAGTACGTC. The V gene is TRBV7-2, the J gene TRBJ2-7; TRBD2 matches at 9 bases. Unmatched junction bases numbered 6, after V lost 3 bases and J lost 9 bases. The V gene's germline CDR1 is SGHTA and CDR2 FQGNSA. CDR3 length equals 13 residues.

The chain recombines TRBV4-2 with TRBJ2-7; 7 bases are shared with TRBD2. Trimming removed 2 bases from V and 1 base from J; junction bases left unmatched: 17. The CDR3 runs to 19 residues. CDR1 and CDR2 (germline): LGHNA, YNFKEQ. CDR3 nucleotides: TGTGCCAGCAGCCAATTTTTAAACCCGTGGGGCGGGAGTTCCTACGAGCAGTACTTC. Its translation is CASSQFLNPWGGSSYEQYF.

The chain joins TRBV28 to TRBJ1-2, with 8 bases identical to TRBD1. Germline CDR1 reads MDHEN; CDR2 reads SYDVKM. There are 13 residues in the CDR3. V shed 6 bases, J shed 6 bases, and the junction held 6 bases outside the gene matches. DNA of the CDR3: TGTGCCAGCAGCTCGGACAGGGTAAATGGCTACACCTTC. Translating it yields CASSSDRVNGYTF.

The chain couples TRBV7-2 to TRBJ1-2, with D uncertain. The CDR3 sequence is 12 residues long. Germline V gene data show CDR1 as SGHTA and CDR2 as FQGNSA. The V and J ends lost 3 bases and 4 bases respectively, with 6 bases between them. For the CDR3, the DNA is TGTGCCAGCAGCTTTAGCGGCTATGGCTACACCTTC. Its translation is CASSFSGYGYTF.

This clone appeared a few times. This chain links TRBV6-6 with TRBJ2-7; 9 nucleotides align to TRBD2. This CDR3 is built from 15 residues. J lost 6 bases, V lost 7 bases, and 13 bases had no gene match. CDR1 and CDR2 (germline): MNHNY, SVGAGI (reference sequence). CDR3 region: CASTLSGSPYVEQYF. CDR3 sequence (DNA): TGTGCCAGCACTCTTAGCGGGAGTCCCTACGTCGAGCAGTACTTC.

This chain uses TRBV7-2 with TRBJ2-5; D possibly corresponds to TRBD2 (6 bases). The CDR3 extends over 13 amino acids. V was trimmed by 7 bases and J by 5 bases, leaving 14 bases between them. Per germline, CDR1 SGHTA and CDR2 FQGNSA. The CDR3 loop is CASMQRVRETQYF. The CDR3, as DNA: TGTGCCAGCATGCAGCGGGTCCGGGAGACCCAGTACTTC. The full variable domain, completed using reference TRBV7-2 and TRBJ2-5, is GAGVSQSPSNKVTEKGKDVELRCDPISGHTALYWYRQSLGQGLEFLIYFQGNSAPDKSGLPSDRFSAERTGGSVSTLTIQRTQQEDSAVYLCASMQRVRETQYFGPGTRLLVL.

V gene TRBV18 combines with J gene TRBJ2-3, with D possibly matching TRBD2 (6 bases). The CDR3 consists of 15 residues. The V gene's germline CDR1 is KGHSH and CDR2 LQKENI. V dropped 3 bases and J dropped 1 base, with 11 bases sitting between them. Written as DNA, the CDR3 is TGTGCCAGCTCACCGAGAAGACTAGGCACAGATACGCAGTATTTT. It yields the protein CASSPRRLGTDTQYF.

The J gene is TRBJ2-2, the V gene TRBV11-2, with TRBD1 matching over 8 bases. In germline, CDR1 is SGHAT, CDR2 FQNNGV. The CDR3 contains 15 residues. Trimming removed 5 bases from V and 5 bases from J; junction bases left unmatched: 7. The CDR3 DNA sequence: TGTGCCAGCAGCGTGGCCGGGACAGGAACCGGGGAGCTGTTTTTT. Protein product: CASSVAGTGTGELFF.

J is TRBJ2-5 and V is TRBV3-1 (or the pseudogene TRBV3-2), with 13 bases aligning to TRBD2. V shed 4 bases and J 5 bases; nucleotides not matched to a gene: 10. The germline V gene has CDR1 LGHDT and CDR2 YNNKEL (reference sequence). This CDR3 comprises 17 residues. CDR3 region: CASSRNLGTSGMETQYF. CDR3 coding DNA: TGTGCCAGCAGCCGAAATCTCGGGACTAGCGGGATGGAGACCCAGTACTTC.

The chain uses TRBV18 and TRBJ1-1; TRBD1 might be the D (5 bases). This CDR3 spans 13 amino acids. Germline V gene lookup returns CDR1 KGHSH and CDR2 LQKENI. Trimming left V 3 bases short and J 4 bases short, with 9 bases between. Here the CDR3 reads CASSPAQGTEAFF. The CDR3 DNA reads TGTGCCAGCTCACCGGCCCAGGGCACTGAAGCTTTCTTT.

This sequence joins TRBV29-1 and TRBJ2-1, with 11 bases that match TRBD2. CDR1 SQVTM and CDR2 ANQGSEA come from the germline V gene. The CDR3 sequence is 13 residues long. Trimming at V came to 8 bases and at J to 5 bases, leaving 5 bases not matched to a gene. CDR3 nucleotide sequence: TGCAGCTATAGCGGGAGGGCCGACAATGAGCAGTTCTTC. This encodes CSYSGRADNEQFF.

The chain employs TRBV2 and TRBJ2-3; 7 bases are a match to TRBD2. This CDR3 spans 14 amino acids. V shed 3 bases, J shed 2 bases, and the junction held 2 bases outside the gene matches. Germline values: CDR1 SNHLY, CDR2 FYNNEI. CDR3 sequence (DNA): TGTGCCAGCAGTGAGCGGGAGAACACAGATACGCAGTATTTT. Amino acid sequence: CASSERENTDTQYF.

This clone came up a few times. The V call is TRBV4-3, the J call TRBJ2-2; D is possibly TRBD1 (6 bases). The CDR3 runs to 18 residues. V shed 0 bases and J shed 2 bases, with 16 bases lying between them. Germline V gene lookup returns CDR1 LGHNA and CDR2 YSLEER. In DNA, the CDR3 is TGCGCCAGCAGCCAAGAGGTTTTGACAGGAATAAACACCGGGGAGCTGTTTTTT. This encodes CASSQEVLTGINTGELFF.

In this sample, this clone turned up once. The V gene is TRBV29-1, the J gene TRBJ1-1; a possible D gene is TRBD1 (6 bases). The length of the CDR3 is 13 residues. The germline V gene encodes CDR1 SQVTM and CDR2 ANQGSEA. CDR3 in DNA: TGCAGTTATACTCAACAGGGGAACACTGAAGCTTTCTTT. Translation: CSYTQQGNTEAFF.

CDR3 loop: CASSLGRLAGGETQYF. The CDR3 DNA is TGTGCCAGCAGTTTGGGGCGACTAGCGGGAGGGGAGACCCAGTACTTC. V and J are TRBV28 and TRBJ2-5, with 14 positions matching TRBD2. CDR1 and CDR2 (germline): MDHEN, SYDVKM. V shed 3 bases and J 5 bases; nucleotides not matched to a gene: 5. This CDR3 has 16 residues.

The CDR3 DNA reads TGTGCCAGCAGATTTCAGGATCCCTCCTATAATTCACCCCTCCACTTT. Protein sequence: CASRFQDPSYNSPLHF. The V and J genes are TRBV7-8 and TRBJ1-6, with D unclear. V dropped 6 bases and J dropped 0 bases, with 12 bases sitting between them. The CDR3 is 16 amino acids. CDR1 is SGHVS, CDR2 FQNEAQ, per germline.